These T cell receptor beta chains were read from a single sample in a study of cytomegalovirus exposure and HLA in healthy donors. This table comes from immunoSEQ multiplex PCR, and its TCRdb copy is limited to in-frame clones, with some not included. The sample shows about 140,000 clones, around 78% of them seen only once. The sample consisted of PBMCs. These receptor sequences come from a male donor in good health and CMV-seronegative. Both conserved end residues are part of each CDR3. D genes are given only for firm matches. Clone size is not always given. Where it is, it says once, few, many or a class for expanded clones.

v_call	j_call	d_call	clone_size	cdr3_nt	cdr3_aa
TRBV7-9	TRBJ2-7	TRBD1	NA	TGTGCCAGCAGCTCCGCGGACAGGAGGAGCCCCTACGAGCAGTACTTC	CASSSADRRSPYEQYF
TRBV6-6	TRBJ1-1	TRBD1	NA	TGTGCCAGCAGTTACCCGGGGACAGGGCATTCTGAAGCTTTCTTT	CASSYPGTGHSEAFF
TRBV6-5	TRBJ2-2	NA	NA	TGTGCCAGCAGTTACTTTGGGGCGGCCGGGGAGCTGTTTTTT	CASSYFGAAGELFF
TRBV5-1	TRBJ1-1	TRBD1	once	TGCGCCAGCAGCTTAAGGTGGACAGGGGGCGAAGGCACTGAAGCTTTCTTT	CASSLRWTGGEGTEAFF
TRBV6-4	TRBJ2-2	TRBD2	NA	TGTGCCAGCAGTCCCCTCGGAAGCGGGGCAAACACCGGGGAGCTGTTTTTT	CASSPLGSGANTGELFF
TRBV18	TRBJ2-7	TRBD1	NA	TGTGCCAGCTCACCATTCGGACAGGGGGCCACCTACGAGCAGTACTTC	CASSPFGQGATYEQYF
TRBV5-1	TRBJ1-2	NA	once	TGCGCCCGCAGCCCCCGACAGGACTATGGCTACACCTTC	CARSPRQDYGYTF
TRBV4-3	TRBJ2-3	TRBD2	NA	TGCGCCAGCAGCCAAGGACCGCGACTAGCGGGGACGAAGAGCACAGATACGCAGTATTTT	CASSQGPRLAGTKSTDTQYF
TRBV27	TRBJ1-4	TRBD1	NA	TGTGCCAGCAGTCCGCGTACAGGGGACCATAATGAAAAACTGTTTTTT	CASSPRTGDHNEKLFF
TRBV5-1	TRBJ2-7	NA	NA	TGCGCCAGCAGCGGGGGGGACAGGACGAGGGGGCAGTACTTC	CASSGGDRTRGQYF
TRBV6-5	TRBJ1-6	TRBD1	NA	TGTGCCAGCAGAAGTGGGACAGCCTATAATTCACCCCTCCACTTT	CASRSGTAYNSPLHF
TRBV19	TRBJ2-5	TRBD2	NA	TGTGCCAGTAGTAAGGGACTAGCGGGAGTTGAGACCCAGTACTTC	CASSKGLAGVETQYF
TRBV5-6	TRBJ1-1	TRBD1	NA	TGTGCCAGCAGCTTACAGGGGGCGCAGAGGAACACTGAAGCTTTCTTT	CASSLQGAQRNTEAFF
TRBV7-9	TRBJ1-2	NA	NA	TGTGCCAGCAGCGCCGGGACAAGATGGTACACCTTC	CASSAGTRWYTF
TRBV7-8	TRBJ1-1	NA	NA	TGTGCCAGCAGCCTACCTGCAGGGTCCGGGGCTTTCTTT	CASSLPAGSGAFF
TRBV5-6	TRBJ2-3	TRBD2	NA	TGTGCCAGCAGCGTTCCGGGACTAGCGGGGGGCACAGATACGCAGTATTTT	CASSVPGLAGGTDTQYF
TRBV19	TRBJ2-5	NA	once	TGTGCCAGTAGTTCGAATTCCATACTTTTCCAGTACTTC	CASSSNSILFQYF
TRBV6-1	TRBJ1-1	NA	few	TGTGCCAGCAGTGAATTGCAGGGAGGGCTGGGCACTGAAGCTTTCTTT	CASSELQGGLGTEAFF
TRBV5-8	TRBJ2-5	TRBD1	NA	TGTGCCAGCAGCTTCGACAGGGTCCAAGAGACCCAGTACTTC	CASSFDRVQETQYF
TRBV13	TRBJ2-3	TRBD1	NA	TGTGCCAGCCGCCAATTTTTGGGACAGAGGGTCGCAGATACGCAGTATTTT	CASRQFLGQRVADTQYF
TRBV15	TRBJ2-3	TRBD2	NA	TGTGCCACCAGCAGCCCCACTAGCGGGGGGTCCCTAATCCCAGATACGCAGTATTTT	CATSSPTSGGSLIPDTQYF
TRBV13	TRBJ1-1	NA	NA	TGTGCCAGCAGCATTCAGGGTTCTGAAGCTTTCTTT	CASSIQGSEAFF
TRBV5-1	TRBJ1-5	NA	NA	TGCGCCAGCAGCTTGGGAGGGCCCGGTCAGCCCCAGCATTTT	CASSLGGPGQPQHF
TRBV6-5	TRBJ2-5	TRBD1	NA	TGTGCCAGCAGTTCTTCACCGGGACAGCCTTACTTC	CASSSSPGQPYF
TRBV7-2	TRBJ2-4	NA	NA	TGTGCCAGCAGCTCTTCGGGTCCAGACATTCAGTACTTC	CASSSSGPDIQYF
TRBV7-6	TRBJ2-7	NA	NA	TGTGCCAGCAGTCCCCTAGCCCTCCCAGGGGGGGAGCAGTACTTC	CASSPLALPGGEQYF
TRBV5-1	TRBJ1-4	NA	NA	TGCGCCAGCAGCTTCATAGGGAGGAATACTAATGAAAAACTGTTTTTT	CASSFIGRNTNEKLFF
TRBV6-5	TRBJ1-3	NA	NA	TGTGCCAGCAGTCCCGACAGGTTTAGGAACACCATATATTTT	CASSPDRFRNTIYF
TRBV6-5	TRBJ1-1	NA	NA	TGTGCCAGCAGTTACTCATCAGGTGGTACTGAAGCTTTCTTT	CASSYSSGGTEAFF
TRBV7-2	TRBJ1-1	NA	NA	TGTGCCAGCAGCTACGGACAGTCGAACACTGAAGCTTTCTTT	CASSYGQSNTEAFF
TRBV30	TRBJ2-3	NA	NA	TGTGCCTGGAGTTTTGGTGGGGGGTCAGATACGCAGTATTTT	CAWSFGGGSDTQYF
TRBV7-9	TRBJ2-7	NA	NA	TGTTCCAGCAGCCCTAGGGGAGGCGAGCAGTACTTC	CSSSPRGGEQYF
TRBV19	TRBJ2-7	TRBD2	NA	TGTGCCAGTAGTATTGGCGGGAGTGGATACGAGCAGTACTTC	CASSIGGSGYEQYF
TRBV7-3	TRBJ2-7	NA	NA	TGTGCCAGCAGCCCGACTAGTAGCTACGAGCAGTACTTC	CASSPTSSYEQYF
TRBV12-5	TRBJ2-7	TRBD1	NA	TGTGCTAGTGGCGCCCTGCCGGGACAGGGGGCTTACGAGCAGTACTTC	CASGALPGQGAYEQYF
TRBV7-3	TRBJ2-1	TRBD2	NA	TGTGCCAGCAGCTTGAGCGGGGGGGCGACGGTAGGGCAGTTCTTC	CASSLSGGATVGQFF
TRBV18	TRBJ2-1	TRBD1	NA	TGTGCCAGCTCACCGGGGACAGGGGGACTAAACAATGAGCAGTTCTTC	CASSPGTGGLNNEQFF
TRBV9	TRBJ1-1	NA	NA	TGTGCCAGCAGCCCCGGACACACGAACACTGAAGCTTTCTTT	CASSPGHTNTEAFF
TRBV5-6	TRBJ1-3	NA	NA	TGTGCCAGCAGCTTGGGGAATACAGGGCCAGTTGGAAACACCATATATTTT	CASSLGNTGPVGNTIYF
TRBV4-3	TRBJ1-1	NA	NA	TGCGCCAGCAGCCAAGATCCACAGATGAACACTGAAGCTTTCTTT	CASSQDPQMNTEAFF
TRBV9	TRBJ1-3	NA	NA	TGTGCCAGCAGCGTACTCTTAGACAGCCCTGGAAACACCATATATTTT	CASSVLLDSPGNTIYF
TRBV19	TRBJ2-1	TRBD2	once	TGTGCCAGTAGCATCGGGACTAGTGGGTTAAGCGATGAGCAGTTCTTC	CASSIGTSGLSDEQFF
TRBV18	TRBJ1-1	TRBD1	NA	TGTGCCAGCTCACCACCGGGACAGGGGACCGGACGGACTGAAGCTTTCTTT	CASSPPGQGTGRTEAFF
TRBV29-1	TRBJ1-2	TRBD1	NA	TGCAGCGCCCCGGGACAGGGGGCTTATGGCTACACCTTC	CSAPGQGAYGYTF
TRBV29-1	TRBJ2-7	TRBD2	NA	TGCAGCGTAGAAGCGGGAGGAGTTTACGAGCAGTACTTC	CSVEAGGVYEQYF
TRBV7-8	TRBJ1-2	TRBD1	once	TGTGCCAGCAGCTTACGGGGCGGGACAGAAGGCTTTTTTACCTATGGCTACACCTTC	CASSLRGGTEGFFTYGYTF
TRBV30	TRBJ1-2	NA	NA	TGTGCCTGGAGGGGGGGAGGGACCGTAGAGGGCTACACCTTC	CAWRGGGTVEGYTF
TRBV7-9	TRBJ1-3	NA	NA	TGTGCCAGCAGCTTATTCGGGGAGGGGGACACCATATATTTT	CASSLFGEGDTIYF
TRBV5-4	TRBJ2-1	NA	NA	TGTGCCAGCAGCGGTACGTCGAGGGACAATGAGCAGTTCTTC	CASSGTSRDNEQFF
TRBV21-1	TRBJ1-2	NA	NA	TGTGCCAGCAGCAAAGGGCGAGGGAGGGCGGCTGGCTACACCTTC	CASSKGRGRAAGYTF
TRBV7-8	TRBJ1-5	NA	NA	TGTGCCAGCAGCTTAGTCCGGGACACCGTCAATCAGCCCCAGCATTTT	CASSLVRDTVNQPQHF
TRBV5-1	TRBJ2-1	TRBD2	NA	TGCGCCAGCAGCTGGGGGACTAGCGGGAGTCTTAGATCCTACAATGAGCAGTTCTTC	CASSWGTSGSLRSYNEQFF
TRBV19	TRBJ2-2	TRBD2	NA	TGTGCCAGTAGTACACGGACTAGCGGGGGCCCAAACACCGGGGAGCTGTTTTTT	CASSTRTSGGPNTGELFF
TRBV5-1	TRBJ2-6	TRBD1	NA	TGCGCCAGCAGCCCCATCGGACAGGCTGCCGGGGCCAACGTCCTGACTTTC	CASSPIGQAAGANVLTF
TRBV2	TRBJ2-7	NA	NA	TGTGCCAGCAGTGGGGTAGGGGCGAATATCTACGAGCAGTACTTC	CASSGVGANIYEQYF